The 9 T cell receptor beta chains given below trace back to one sample, sequenced in a study of blood T cell repertoires in COVID-19. Generated by immunoSEQ multiplex PCR, the TCRdb table keeps only in-frame clones and is missing some. This table has 75,000 to 95,000 clones, under 90% appearing once. The sample was peripheral blood. The receptors derive from a human donor in a cohort sampled during active COVID-19.

The chain combines TRBV19 with TRBJ2-7, with 8 nucleotides matching TRBD2. The CDR3 runs to 19 residues. V was clipped by 5 bases and J by 5 bases; unmatched bases: 23. Germline CDR1 and CDR2: LNHDA and SQIVND (reference sequence). The CDR3 sequence: CASSPRLSSGSINPHEQYF. CDR3 sequence (DNA): TGTGCCAGTAGTCCACGACTCTCCAGCGGGAGTATCAACCCCCACGAGCAGTACTTC. Together with reference TRBV19 and TRBJ2-7, the CDR3 gives the full variable domain: DGGITQSPKYLFRKEGQNVTLSCEQNLNHDAMYWYRQDPGQGLRLIYYSQIVNDFQKGDIAEGYSVSREKKESFPLTVTSAQKNPTAFYLCASSPRLSSGSINPHEQYFGPGTRLTVT.

This chain connects TRBV5-4 to TRBJ1-2, with a tentative D call TRBD1 (6 bases). Trimming cost V 4 bases and J 4 bases, with 8 bases left between them. Germline V gives CDR1 SGHNT, CDR2 YYREEE (reference sequence). The CDR3 is 12 amino acids. CDR3 DNA: TGTGCCAGCAGCCCGGACAGCTATGGCTACACCTTC. Encoded protein: CASSPDSYGYTF.

The chain joins TRBV29-1 to TRBJ2-5; perhaps TRBD1 as D (6 bases). In germline, CDR1 is SQVTM, CDR2 ANQGSEA. The CDR3 consists of 12 residues. Trimming pared 8 bases from V and 5 bases from J, leaving 15 bases between. CDR3 sequence (DNA): TGCAGCTCCACGGGCCAGGGGGAGACCCAGTACTTC. Its protein is CSSTGQGETQYF.

This chain uses TRBV4-2 with TRBJ2-3, with D perhaps matching TRBD2 (5 bases). V was pared by 3 bases and J by 4 bases, with 14 bases between. The CDR3 spans 15 residues. Per the germline V gene, CDR1 is LGHNA and CDR2 is YNFKEQ. CDR3 region: CASSQVGGDSDTQYF. Written as DNA, the CDR3 is TGTGCCAGCAGCCAGGTCGGAGGTGATTCAGATACGCAGTATTTT.

This chain uses TRBV11-2 with TRBJ2-3; 7 bases agree with TRBD1. There are 17 residues in the CDR3. J was trimmed by 0 bases and V by 5 bases; bases with no gene match: 11. The germline V gene has CDR1 SGHAT and CDR2 FQNNGV. CDR3 region: CASSATDRTSSTDTQYF. CDR3 DNA sequence: TGTGCCAGCAGCGCCACGGACAGGACCTCTAGCACAGATACGCAGTATTTT.

The sample holds one count of this clone. The chain joins TRBV14 to TRBJ2-7, with 7 nucleotides matching TRBD1. CDR1 SGHDN and CDR2 FVKESK come from the germline V gene. CDR3 length equals 14 residues. Losses at the gene ends were 6 bases for V and 3 bases for J; bases not matched to a gene: 8. CDR3 sequence: CASSQNTGVYEQYF. CDR3 sequence (DNA): TGTGCCAGCAGTCAGAACACAGGGGTCTACGAGCAGTACTTC.

This clone turned up a few times. This chain connects TRBV7-2 to TRBJ1-1; D gene unclear. Trimming stripped 2 bases from V and 1 base from J, with 5 bases between. The CDR3 consists of 13 residues. Germline loops: CDR1 SGHTA, CDR2 FQGNSA. The CDR3: CASSLSGNTEAFF. DNA for the CDR3: TGTGCCAGCAGCTTAAGCGGGAACACTGAAGCTTTCTTT.

The CDR3 region has the DNA TGCGCCAGCAGGTCCGGGACTTTCTCTGATACGCAGTATTTT. It specifies CASRSGTFSDTQYF. The chain is built from TRBV5-1 and TRBJ2-3, with a possible D match to TRBD2 (6 bases). V was cut by 5 bases and J by 6 bases, with 16 bases left in between. CDR1 and CDR2 from the germline V gene are SGHRS and YFSETQ. The CDR3 is 14 amino acids.

A note on this clone: Other DNA sequences of this sample code for an identical CDR3. The CDR3 spells CASSFDRGVNTEAFF. Written as DNA, the CDR3 is TGTGCCAGCAGTTTTGACAGGGGGGTGAACACTGAAGCTTTCTTT. The chain employs TRBV6-5 and TRBJ1-1; 9 nucleotides align to TRBD1. The V and J ends lost 4 bases and 0 bases, in that order; junction bases with no gene match: 3. Germline V gene lookup returns CDR1 MNHEY and CDR2 SVGAGI. The CDR3 is 15 amino acids.